The present TCR beta chain was sequenced within a study of CD8 T cells in Susac syndrome. CDR1 GTSNPN and CDR2 SVGIG come from the germline V gene (reference sequence). The V gene end was trimmed by 8 bases and the J gene end by 5 bases; junction bases not matched to a gene: 7. The CDR3 extends over 14 amino acids. With random hexamers, 0.5 to 1 ug RNA was reverse transcribed. TCRdb re-called the immunoSEQ multiplex PCR reads with MiXCR, one entry per CDR3 protein. The table lists about 200,000 distinct CDR3 sequences, 91% of them singletons, with 0.075% to 0.095% in the top ten. Sequencing was performed on CD4+ T cells from PBMCs. This rearrangement joins TRBV30 to TRBJ2-5; the match to TRBD2 covers 14 bases. The clonotype was recovered from a human donor with Susac syndrome. CDR3 coding DNA: TGTGCCCTAACGACTAGCGGGGGGGGTGAGACCCAGTACTTC. Translated: CALTTSGGGETQYF.